Listed below are T cell receptor beta chains from one sample, sequenced in a study of persistence of HIV-infected CD4 T cells. Profiling relied on immunoSEQ multiplex PCR, and the TCRdb table lists in-frame clones only, not all of them. The sample has about 45,000 clones, approximately 90% seen once. No cognate antigen is known for these TCRs. Sequenced material: CD4+ T cells sorted from PBMCs after roughly 17-hour stimulation, taken from a patient who received antiretroviral therapy. The source of these receptors is an adult woman with HIV who was CMV-seropositive. Both conserved end residues are part of each CDR3. The order of the fields is clone size, D gene, V gene, J gene, CDR3 DNA, CDR3 protein. A D gene is named only where the DNA matches it firmly. Size tells how often a clone was seen (once, few, many) or the class of an expanded clone, and some rows leave it out.

size: -
D: -
V: TRBV24-1
J: TRBJ1-2
DNA: TGTGCCACCAGAGGAGCCGGTAACTATGGCTACACCTTC
CDR3: CATRGAGNYGYTF

size: -
D: TRBD1
V: TRBV29-1
J: TRBJ1-2
DNA: TGCAGCGTCGGACAGGGGCGCTACACCTTC
CDR3: CSVGQGRYTF

size: -
D: -
V: TRBV10-3
J: TRBJ2-5
DNA: TGTGCCATCAGTGAGGGGGTTTTCAGTTGGGCTCGAGAGACCCAGTACTTC
CDR3: CAISEGVFSWARETQYF

size: -
D: TRBD1
V: TRBV29-1
J: TRBJ2-2
DNA: TGCAGCGCCCAGGGACAGGGCGCCACCGGGGAGCTGTTTTTT
CDR3: CSAQGQGATGELFF

size: -
D: -
V: TRBV9
J: TRBJ1-1
DNA: TGTGCCAGCAGCGTTCGACCGGCGGAAATCACTGAAGCTTTCTTT
CDR3: CASSVRPAEITEAFF

size: -
D: -
V: TRBV20-1
J: TRBJ1-1
DNA: TGCAGTGCCGCCTTCAACACTGAAGCTTTCTTT
CDR3: CSAAFNTEAFF

size: -
D: -
V: TRBV5-4
J: TRBJ1-1
DNA: TGTGCCAGCAGCTTGTCAGGAAATTATGAAGCTTTCTTT
CDR3: CASSLSGNYEAFF

size: -
D: TRBD1
V: TRBV27
J: TRBJ2-1
DNA: TGTGCCAGCAGTCGTACTTCGACAGGGTCATACAATGAGCAGTTCTTC
CDR3: CASSRTSTGSYNEQFF

size: -
D: TRBD1
V: TRBV9
J: TRBJ2-6
DNA: TGTGCCAGCAGCGCGCGACAGGGGTTCTCTGGGGCCAACGTCCTGACTTTC
CDR3: CASSARQGFSGANVLTF

size: -
D: -
V: TRBV3-1/TRBV3-2
J: TRBJ2-7
DNA: TGTGCCAGCAGCAAGAGGACAGATACCTACGAGCAGTACTTC
CDR3: CASSKRTDTYEQYF

size: -
D: TRBD1
V: TRBV10-1
J: TRBJ1-4
DNA: TGCGCCAGCAGTGAGTTCGGCAGGGGGACTGAAAAACTGTTTTTT
CDR3: CASSEFGRGTEKLFF

size: -
D: -
V: TRBV7-8
J: TRBJ1-5
DNA: TGTGCCAGCAGCCTCGGCGTTATACAGGGATACGGCAATCAGCCCCAGCATTTT
CDR3: CASSLGVIQGYGNQPQHF

size: -
D: TRBD1
V: TRBV7-8
J: TRBJ1-1
DNA: TGTGCCAGCAGCCCAACCCGGACAGGGGGCTACGAAGCTTTCTTT
CDR3: CASSPTRTGGYEAFF

size: -
D: -
V: TRBV28
J: TRBJ1-5
DNA: TGTGCCAGCAGTTTGGACTACAGGGTTAGCAATCAGCCCCAGCATTTT
CDR3: CASSLDYRVSNQPQHF

size: -
D: -
V: TRBV11-3
J: TRBJ1-1
DNA: TGTGCCAGCAGCTTAGGGGCGGGAAACACTGAAGCTTTCTTT
CDR3: CASSLGAGNTEAFF

size: -
D: -
V: TRBV18
J: TRBJ1-1
DNA: TGTGCCAGCTCACCTCTACAGGGCGCAGGTTTGAACACTGAAGCTTTCTTT
CDR3: CASSPLQGAGLNTEAFF

size: -
D: TRBD1
V: TRBV27
J: TRBJ2-7
DNA: TGTGCCAGCAGTTTAGGGACAGGCAGCTACGAGCAGTACTTC
CDR3: CASSLGTGSYEQYF

size: -
D: -
V: TRBV7-2
J: TRBJ2-7
DNA: TGTGCCAGCAGCTTAAAAGGGAGCGCCCACTACGAGCAGTACTTC
CDR3: CASSLKGSAHYEQYF

size: -
D: -
V: TRBV18
J: TRBJ1-2
DNA: TGTGCCAGCTCACCACAGGGGTATGGCTACACCTTC
CDR3: CASSPQGYGYTF

size: -
D: -
V: TRBV5-6
J: TRBJ1-2
DNA: TGTGCCAGCAGCCCCCAGGGAAATCTTAACTATGGCTACACCTTC
CDR3: CASSPQGNLNYGYTF

size: once
D: TRBD2
V: TRBV6-6
J: TRBJ2-3
DNA: TGTGCCAGCAGTTATTCCGGGACTAGCCGGAATTTT
CDR3: CASSYSGTSRNF

size: once
D: -
V: TRBV24-1
J: TRBJ2-2
DNA: TGTGCCACCAGTGATTTGACCCAGGGACCCCGGGACACCGGGGAGCTGTTTTTT
CDR3: CATSDLTQGPRDTGELFF

size: -
D: -
V: TRBV19
J: TRBJ2-7
DNA: TGTGCCAGTAGTATAGATCGACGTGAGCAGTACTTC
CDR3: CASSIDRREQYF

size: -
D: TRBD2
V: TRBV2
J: TRBJ2-1
DNA: TGTGCCAGCAACTCACCGGGACTAGTCTACAATGAGCAGTTCTTC
CDR3: CASNSPGLVYNEQFF

size: -
D: TRBD1
V: TRBV18
J: TRBJ1-2
DNA: TGTGCCAGCTCACCTATCGGTCCCGGGACAGGTAAAGCGAACTATGGCTACACCTTC
CDR3: CASSPIGPGTGKANYGYTF

size: -
D: TRBD2
V: TRBV18
J: TRBJ2-7
DNA: TGTGCCAGCTCACCACTAGCGGGAGGACGACCTACCTACGAGCAGTACTTC
CDR3: CASSPLAGGRPTYEQYF

size: once
D: -
V: TRBV5-5
J: TRBJ1-3
DNA: TGTGCCAGCAGCAAGGGTTACGGAAACACCATATATTTT
CDR3: CASSKGYGNTIYF

size: -
D: -
V: TRBV30
J: TRBJ1-2
DNA: TGTGCCTGGAGTGTACACTCAAACAGGGTCGGGGGCTATGGCTACACCTTC
CDR3: CAWSVHSNRVGGYGYTF

size: once
D: -
V: TRBV7-2
J: TRBJ1-1
DNA: TGTGCCAGCAGCTTAGCCTCGACAAGGAACACTGAAGCTTTCTTT
CDR3: CASSLASTRNTEAFF

size: -
D: TRBD1
V: TRBV15
J: TRBJ1-2
DNA: TGTGCCACCAGCAGGAGAGGCAGGACAGGGGGCCTTGGCTACACCTTC
CDR3: CATSRRGRTGGLGYTF

size: -
D: -
V: TRBV5-6
J: TRBJ2-7
DNA: TGTGCCAGCAGCTTGGTACCCGAGTGGGAGCAGTACTTC
CDR3: CASSLVPEWEQYF

size: -
D: TRBD1
V: TRBV10-2
J: TRBJ1-5
DNA: TGCGCCAGTACAGACAGGGGCAATCAGCCCCAGCATTTT
CDR3: CASTDRGNQPQHF

size: once
D: -
V: TRBV18
J: TRBJ1-1
DNA: TGTGCCAGCTCCGTAGAGAGGACTCAGAACACTGAAGCTTTCTTT
CDR3: CASSVERTQNTEAFF

size: few
D: -
V: TRBV29-1
J: TRBJ1-1
DNA: TGCAGCGTTGATCGGCGGGGGGAGGACGCTTTCTTT
CDR3: CSVDRRGEDAFF

size: -
D: -
V: TRBV5-1
J: TRBJ2-2
DNA: TGCGCCAGCAGCCAGCAAACGAACACCGGGGAGCTGTTTTTT
CDR3: CASSQQTNTGELFF

size: -
D: -
V: TRBV6-2/TRBV6-3
J: TRBJ1-1
DNA: TGTGCCAGCAGTTACTCGAGTGCAGTGGGAATTGAAAGCACTGAAGCTTTCTTT
CDR3: CASSYSSAVGIESTEAFF

size: once
D: -
V: TRBV3-1/TRBV3-2
J: TRBJ2-1
DNA: TGTGCCAGCAGCCAATCTCGGGTCTACAATGAGCAGTTCTTC
CDR3: CASSQSRVYNEQFF

size: -
D: -
V: TRBV2
J: TRBJ1-1
DNA: TGTGCCAGCAGTGAATTGGAGGGGATCGAAGCTTTCTTT
CDR3: CASSELEGIEAFF

size: -
D: TRBD1
V: TRBV7-8
J: TRBJ2-7
DNA: TGTGCCAGCAGCTTAGGGCTGGGGACAGGGGACTCCTACGAGCAGTACTTC
CDR3: CASSLGLGTGDSYEQYF

size: -
D: -
V: TRBV3-1/TRBV3-2
J: TRBJ1-1
DNA: TGTGCCAGCAGCCAGGGAACCGGGATCCCCGGGACTGAAGCTTTCTTT
CDR3: CASSQGTGIPGTEAFF

size: -
D: TRBD1
V: TRBV5-4
J: TRBJ2-7
DNA: TGTGCCAGCAGCCAAAGGACAGGGTCCTACGAGCAGTACTTC
CDR3: CASSQRTGSYEQYF

size: -
D: TRBD1
V: TRBV10-1
J: TRBJ1-2
DNA: TGCGCCAGCAGTGAGTCGGAGTATCGGGACAGGGAAGGAGGCGGCTACACCTTC
CDR3: CASSESEYRDREGGGYTF

size: -
D: -
V: TRBV28
J: TRBJ1-2
DNA: TGTGCCAGCAGCCCACCCTCGGGACATAGACTATATGGCTACACCTTC
CDR3: CASSPPSGHRLYGYTF

size: -
D: -
V: TRBV6-5
J: TRBJ1-5
DNA: TGTGCCAGCAGTCGTTCCCTCAATCAGCCCCAGCATTTT
CDR3: CASSRSLNQPQHF

size: -
D: -
V: TRBV27
J: TRBJ2-7
DNA: TGTGCCAGCAGCTCGGTTGGCTACGAGCAGTACTTC
CDR3: CASSSVGYEQYF

size: -
D: -
V: TRBV19
J: TRBJ2-2
DNA: TGTGCCAGTAGTATAACCACTTCCGGGGAGCTGTTTTTT
CDR3: CASSITTSGELFF

size: few
D: -
V: TRBV30
J: TRBJ1-1
DNA: TGTGCCTGGAGGGCCGGGCAGAACACTGAAGCTTTCTTT
CDR3: CAWRAGQNTEAFF

size: -
D: TRBD1
V: TRBV30
J: TRBJ1-2
DNA: TGTGCCTCCAACAGGGGTTTGGGCTACACCTTC
CDR3: CASNRGLGYTF

size: -
D: -
V: TRBV25-1
J: TRBJ2-1
DNA: TGTGCCAGCAGTCGGACAGCTCGATACAATGAGCAGTTCTTC
CDR3: CASSRTARYNEQFF

size: -
D: -
V: TRBV12-2
J: TRBJ2-1
DNA: TGTGCAAGTCGCCTACCGGGACTAGCGGGAGAACATGAGCAGTTCTTC
CDR3: CASRLPGLAGEHEQFF

size: -
D: -
V: TRBV10-3
J: TRBJ2-3
DNA: TGTGCCATCAGTGAGAGGCGAGATACGCAGTATTTT
CDR3: CAISERRDTQYF

size: -
D: TRBD1
V: TRBV24-1
J: TRBJ1-2
DNA: TGTGCCACCAGTGACCCAGGGGGCGAGTTGGGATACACCTTC
CDR3: CATSDPGGELGYTF

size: -
D: -
V: TRBV5-6
J: TRBJ2-2
DNA: TGTGCCAGCAGCCGCACTGACTTAACTACCGGGGAGCTGTTTTTT
CDR3: CASSRTDLTTGELFF

size: -
D: -
V: TRBV6-5
J: TRBJ1-2
DNA: TGTGCCAGCAGTGACTCCTTACGACGGGGCGGCTACACCTTC
CDR3: CASSDSLRRGGYTF